The 30 T cell receptor beta chains given below trace back to one sample, sequenced in a study of T-cell reconstitution after alpha-beta-depleted transplantation in children. The library targeted TCRbeta and was prepared with unique molecular identifiers. TCRdb processed the PCR reads anew with MiXCR; each CDR3 protein has one entry. In the table there are hundreds of thousands of distinct CDR3 sequences, about 15% of which are singletons. This specimen consisted of PBMCs, mostly from graft donor cells, obtained 360 days after TCRalphabeta/CD19-depleted stem cell transplant. All receptors come from a male patient between 10 and 17 years old who had a stem cell transplant for acute lymphoblastic leukemia, so the T cells may come from the graft donor.

The rearrangement uses TRBV20-1 and TRBJ1-1; no clear D gene. The CDR3 is 13 residues long. Germline values: CDR1 DFQATT, CDR2 SNEGSKA (reference sequence). Trimming took 3 bases from V and 6 from J, leaving 14 bases between them. The CDR3 coding sequence is TGCAGTGCTAGTGGCCCCTTCGGGGCTGAAGCTTTCTTT. Translated, it gives CSASGPFGAEAFF.

This clonotype was seen a handful of times. The CDR3 DNA sequence: TGTGCCAGTAGTATAGATCAAGCCCAACAGGAGCAGTTCTTC. It encodes CASSIDQAQQEQFF. This sequence joins TRBV19 and TRBJ2-1; no definite D call. The CDR3 loop spans 14 amino acids. V shed 0 bases and J shed 10 bases, with 13 bases lying between them. Germline V gene data show CDR1 as LNHDA and CDR2 as SQIVND (reference sequence). Looking up the rest from reference TRBV19 and TRBJ2-1 gives the full variable domain: DGGITQSPKYLFRKEGQNVTLSCEQNLNHDAMYWYRQDPGQGLRLIYYSQIVNDFQKGDIAEGYSVSREKKESFPLTVTSAQKNPTAFYLCASSIDQAQQEQFFGPGTRLTVL.

The V gene is TRBV20-1, the J gene TRBJ2-3, with 8 bases fitting TRBD1. The CDR3 totals 20 residues. The J segment lost 10 bases and the V segment lost 0 bases, leaving 27 bases of the junction unmatched. Germline-derived CDR1 and CDR2 are DFQATT and SNEGSKA (reference sequence). In nucleotides, the CDR3 is TGCAGTGCTAGAGATCGTGGACAGGGCGCGGGAAGAAGAGTCTGGTGGTCGCAGTATTTT. This codes for CSARDRGQGAGRRVWWSQYF.

Of note for this clonotype: A much larger clone lies a single base off, so this may be a read error. CDR3 loop: CASSLAVETQYF. CDR3 DNA sequence: TGCGCCAGCAGCTTGGCGGTTGAGACCCAGTACTTC. This rearrangement joins TRBV5-1 to TRBJ2-5; no clear D gene. This CDR3 is 12 amino acids long. V was cut by 0 bases and J by 5 bases, with 5 bases left in between. The germline V gene has CDR1 SGHRS and CDR2 YFSETQ.

The rearrangement links TRBV5-6 to TRBJ2-7; TRBD1 matches at 11 bases. Unmatched junction bases numbered 9, after V lost 4 bases and J lost 6 bases. Per the germline V gene, CDR1 is SGHDT and CDR2 is YYEEEE. CDR3 length: 15 residues. This CDR3 is CASSPLDRGRGEQYF. CDR3 coding DNA: TGTGCCAGCAGCCCATTGGACAGGGGGCGCGGCGAGCAGTACTTC. Combining the CDR3 with reference TRBV5-6 and TRBJ2-7 gives the whole variable domain DAGVTQSPTHLIKTRGQQVTLRCSPKSGHDTVSWYQQALGQGPQFIFQYYEEEERQRGNFPDRFSGHQFPNYSSELNVNALLLGDSALYLCASSPLDRGRGEQYFGPGTRLTVT.

The rearrangement links TRBV10-3 to TRBJ1-2, with D hard to call. The ends were cut back, 6 bases at V and 6 bases at J, with 11 bases in the middle. From germline, CDR1 is ENHRY and CDR2 SYGVKD. This CDR3 contains 12 residues. The CDR3 sequence: CAISDDIHGYTF. The DNA of the CDR3 is TGTGCCATCAGCGACGACATCCATGGCTACACCTTC.

This clonotype was seen repeatedly, ten times or more. The chain is built from TRBV5-1 and TRBJ2-2; D is uncertain. Germline V gives CDR1 SGHRS, CDR2 YFSETQ. V was shortened by 0 bases and J by 3 bases, with 9 bases between the two germline ends. The CDR3 is made up of 15 amino acids. DNA of the CDR3: TGCGCCAGCAGCTTGGTAAGACCGGACACCGGGGAGCTGTTTTTT. It specifies CASSLVRPDTGELFF.

This clonotype came up many times. V usage is TRBV12-3 or TRBV12-4 and J usage is TRBJ2-2; 8 bases map to TRBD1. With 1 base clipped from V and 2 bases from J, the junction kept 6 bases outside the gene matches. The CDR3 covers 17 residues. The CDR3 is CASSLGRDRLNTGELFF. The CDR3 DNA sequence: TGTGCCAGCAGTTTAGGCCGGGACAGGTTAAACACCGGGGAGCTGTTTTTT.

The chain joins TRBV12-5 to TRBJ1-2, with D uncertain. The germline V gene encodes CDR1 LGHNT and CDR2 FRNRAP. The V end lost 1 base, the J end lost 3 bases, and 18 bases lay between the germline ends. The CDR3 consists of 17 residues. CDR3 nucleotides: TGTGCTAGTGGTTTGGAGAGTTTTGGTTTGGGCCACTATGGCTACACCTTC. This encodes CASGLESFGLGHYGYTF.

The rearrangement links TRBV27 to TRBJ1-5; D gene uncertain. The CDR3 sequence is 18 residues long. The germline CDR1 and CDR2 sequences are MNHEY and SMNVEV (reference sequence). Trimming shortened V by 3 bases and J by 0 bases, and 18 bases separated the two germline ends. CDR3 sequence (DNA): TGTGCCAGCAGTTTTCTTATGCCCTCCTCATATAGCAATCAGCCCCAGCATTTT. Protein sequence: CASSFLMPSSYSNQPQHF.

This clonotype was counted between two and nine times. The CDR3 loop is CASSPGTSGRRDTQYF. As DNA, the CDR3 is TGTGCCAGCAGCCCGGGCACTAGCGGGAGGAGAGATACGCAGTATTTT. The genes are TRBV14 and TRBJ2-3; 12 nucleotides match TRBD2. V gave up 4 bases and J gave up 5 bases; unmatched junction bases: 7. The CDR3 is made up of 16 amino acids. Germline V lookup: CDR1 SGHDN, CDR2 FVKESK.

The chain employs TRBV5-1 and TRBJ1-6; D possibly corresponds to TRBD1 (6 bases). V lost 6 bases to trimming and J lost 6 bases, with 13 bases between them. Germline CDR1 and CDR2: SGHRS and YFSETQ. The CDR3 is 14 residues long. The CDR3: CASTPGQLNSPLHF. CDR3 DNA sequence: TGCGCCAGCACCCCAGGACAGCTTAATTCACCCCTCCACTTT.

In this sample, this clonotype turned up a few times. The CDR3, as DNA: TGCGCCAGCAGCTTGGGACAGGCCGGGGAGCTGTTTTTT. Protein: CASSLGQAGELFF. The rearrangement links TRBV5-1 to TRBJ2-2; tentative D call: TRBD1 (6 bases). CDR1 SGHRS and CDR2 YFSETQ come from the germline V gene. V gave up 0 bases and J gave up 6 bases, with 6 bases separating them. The CDR3 has 13 residues.

This clonotype has just a few counts. V is TRBV7-6 and J is TRBJ2-2; D unclear. Germline V CDR1 and CDR2: SGHVS, FNYEAQ. This CDR3 is built from 17 residues. V was shortened by 0 bases and J by 0 bases, with 11 bases between the two germline ends. CDR3 amino acids: CASSLALAFPNTGELFF. CDR3 DNA sequence: TGTGCCAGCAGCTTAGCGCTGGCTTTTCCGAACACCGGGGAGCTGTTTTTT. Supplemented by reference TRBV7-6 and TRBJ2-2, the full variable domain reads GAGVSQSPRYKVTKRGQDVALRCDPISGHVSLYWYRQALGQGPEFLTYFNYEAQQDKSGLPNDRFSAERPEGSISTLTIQRTEQRDSAMYRCASSLALAFPNTGELFFGEGSRLTVL.

This clonotype was found many times. The chain combines TRBV2 with TRBJ2-2; no clear D gene. This CDR3 comprises 15 residues. Germline V CDR1 and CDR2: SNHLY, FYNNEI. Trimming took off 5 bases at V and 1 base at J, with 11 bases between the two ends. The chain's CDR3 is CASSLEGWNTGELFF. The DNA of the CDR3 is TGTGCCAGCAGTTTAGAAGGATGGAACACCGGGGAGCTGTTTTTT.

This clonotype has a count of ten or more. The chain combines TRBV2 with TRBJ2-5; D is ambiguous. The V and J ends lost 6 bases and 4 bases respectively, with 3 bases between them. This CDR3 spans 10 amino acids. Germline CDR1 and CDR2: SNHLY and FYNNEI. CDR3 sequence reads: CASRRETQYF. The DNA of the CDR3 is TGTGCCAGCAGAAGAGAGACCCAGTACTTC. Supplemented by reference TRBV2 and TRBJ2-5, the full variable domain reads EPEVTQTPSHQVTQMGQEVILRCVPISNHLYFYWYRQILGQKVEFLVSFYNNEISEKSEIFDDQFSVERPDGSNFTLKIRSTKLEDSAMYFCASRRETQYFGPGTRLLVL.

V is TRBV7-6 and J is TRBJ1-1; 7 nucleotides line up with TRBD1. This CDR3 has 14 residues. Trimming took 1 base from V and 11 from J; bases not matched to a gene: 10. The germline V gene encodes CDR1 SGHVS and CDR2 FNYEAQ. CDR3 in DNA: TGTGCCAGCAGCTTAGTAGAGGGACAGAGTCTGGCTTTCTTT. Protein product: CASSLVEGQSLAFF.

This clonotype was seen ten or more times. The rearrangement links TRBV5-1 to TRBJ2-7; 15 bases line up with TRBD2. CDR1 SGHRS and CDR2 YFSETQ come from the germline V gene. This CDR3 contains 18 residues. The V segment lost 5 bases and the J segment 3 bases; nucleotides outside the gene matches: 12. CDR3 nucleotides: TGCGCCAGCAGAACCGAACGGACTAGCGGGAGGGCCTTCTACGAGCAGTACTTC. Translation gives CASRTERTSGRAFYEQYF.

This clonotype occurred once. The chain employs TRBV6-2 or TRBV6-3 and TRBJ2-7; D uncertain. The CDR3 runs to 13 residues. Germline V gene data show CDR1 as MNHEY and CDR2 as SVGEGT. V lost 1 base and J 2 bases, leaving 6 bases between the germline ends. Here the CDR3 reads CASSYFDAYEQYF. The CDR3 nucleotides read TGTGCCAGCAGTTACTTTGATGCCTACGAGCAGTACTTC.

J is TRBJ2-7 and V is TRBV12-3 or TRBV12-4; 13 nucleotides agree with TRBD2. Trimming removed 3 bases from V and 2 bases from J; junction bases left unmatched: 1. The CDR3 sequence is 15 residues long. The DNA for the CDR3 is TGTGCCAGCAGTTTTGGGACTAGCGGGGCCTACGAGCAGTACTTC. Protein product: CASSFGTSGAYEQYF.

This chain links TRBV29-1 with TRBJ1-4; D is unresolved. Germline-derived CDR1 and CDR2 are SQVTM and ANQGSEA. The CDR3 sequence is 12 residues long. The V end lost 2 bases, the J end lost 4 bases, and 5 bases lay between the germline ends. The CDR3 region has the DNA TGCAGCGTTGAAAAGCGTAATGAAAAACTGTTTTTT. Protein: CSVEKRNEKLFF.

This clonotype has a handful of counts. This rearrangement joins TRBV29-1 to TRBJ2-7; D may match TRBD1 or TRBD2 (5 bases each). Trimming pared 7 bases from V and 4 bases from J, leaving 20 bases between. CDR1 is SQVTM and CDR2 is ANQGSEA in the germline V gene. This CDR3 is built from 14 residues. The CDR3 loop reads CSAGGGLWSYEQYF. The CDR3 nucleotides are TGCAGCGCTGGTGGGGGTTTATGGAGTTACGAGCAGTACTTC.

The sample holds a few counts of this clonotype. V is TRBV5-1 and J is TRBJ1-1; D unresolved. The CDR3 length is 13 residues. Germline V gene lookup returns CDR1 SGHRS and CDR2 YFSETQ. Trimming pared 2 bases from V and 4 bases from J, leaving 9 bases between. CDR3 loop: CASSFDPATEAFF. CDR3 DNA: TGCGCCAGCAGCTTCGACCCAGCCACTGAAGCTTTCTTT.

The V gene is TRBV7-3, the J gene TRBJ2-7; no clear D gene. V lost 1 base and J lost 7, with 23 bases in between. This CDR3 has 17 residues. CDR1 and CDR2 from the germline V gene are SGHTA and FQGTGA. The CDR3 nucleotides read TGTGCCAGCAGCTTAATAGGCGTCAACCACGACCTGTATGAGCAGTACTTC. Protein: CASSLIGVNHDLYEQYF.

This clonotype has only a few counts. The chain combines TRBV30 with TRBJ1-3; D is ambiguous. Germline V CDR1 and CDR2: GTSNPN, SVGIG (reference sequence). The V gene lost 1 base and the J gene lost 0 bases, with 10 bases spanning the gap. This CDR3 is built from 15 residues. In DNA, the CDR3 is TGTGCCTGGAGTGACCCACGGAGCTCTGGAAACACCATATATTTT. It codes for CAWSDPRSSGNTIYF.

This clonotype has just a few counts. The chain has TRBV6-1 and TRBJ1-4; 9 nucleotides match TRBD1. Germline assignment: CDR1 MNHNS and CDR2 SASEGT. The ends lost 4 bases at V and 10 bases at J; junction bases unmatched: 10. This CDR3 has 15 amino acids. The CDR3 region is CASSVLGQGSGKLFF. Here the CDR3 DNA reads TGTGCCAGCAGTGTGCTGGGACAGGGAAGCGGAAAACTGTTTTTT.

This clonotype has just a few counts. The chain uses TRBV20-1 and TRBJ1-6, with D hard to call. This CDR3 has 16 amino acids. V was clipped by 3 bases and J by 6 bases, with 18 bases between them. Germline V gene data show CDR1 as DFQATT and CDR2 as SNEGSKA (reference sequence). CDR3 loop: CSASRHPLPINSPLHF. The CDR3 DNA sequence: TGCAGTGCTAGTCGGCATCCCCTGCCCATTAATTCACCCCTCCACTTT.

CDR3 sequence reads: CASGGTANYGYTF. In DNA form, the CDR3 reads TGTGCCAGCGGAGGGACAGCTAACTATGGCTACACCTTC. The rearrangement links TRBV2 to TRBJ1-2; 7 nucleotides line up with TRBD1. CDR3 length: 13 residues. Trimming cost V 8 bases and J 0 bases; bases outside gene matches: 3. Germline V gene sequence: CDR1 SNHLY, CDR2 FYNNEI. The complete variable domain, with remaining parts taken from reference TRBV2 and TRBJ1-2, reads EPEVTQTPSHQVTQMGQEVILRCVPISNHLYFYWYRQILGQKVEFLVSFYNNEISEKSEIFDDQFSVERPDGSNFTLKIRSTKLEDSAMYFCASGGTANYGYTFGSGTRLTVV.

V is TRBV6-1 and J is TRBJ2-1; 9 bases agree with TRBD2. Unmatched junction bases numbered 16, after V lost 6 bases and J lost 10 bases. Germline CDR1 reads MNHNS; CDR2 reads SASEGT. The CDR3 sequence is 16 residues long. The CDR3 sequence is CASRVLGSSGRGEQFF. CDR3 in DNA: TGTGCCAGCAGGGTTTTGGGTAGTAGCGGGAGAGGCGAGCAGTTCTTC.

This CDR3 reads CASSLWTGAPNEKLFF. For the CDR3, the DNA is TGTGCCAGCAGTTTGTGGACAGGGGCTCCTAATGAAAAACTGTTTTTT. The chain recombines TRBV28 with TRBJ1-4; 9 nucleotides agree with TRBD1. This CDR3 contains 16 residues. V shed 3 bases, J shed 3 bases, and the junction held 5 bases outside the gene matches. The germline V gene encodes CDR1 MDHEN and CDR2 SYDVKM. The full variable domain, its missing parts supplied by reference TRBV28 and TRBJ1-4, is DVKVTQSSRYLVKRTGEKVFLECVQDMDHENMFWYRQDPGLGLRLIYFSYDVKMKEKGDIPEGYSVSREKKERFSLILESASTNQTSMYLCASSLWTGAPNEKLFFGSGTQLSVL.